The source of this T cell receptor (beta chain) is a study of T-cell memory formation after mild COVID-19. Study observations and caveats: Day 15 to 85 contractors were CD4/CD8 balanced; later expanders leaned CD4+. The study found contracting CD4+ clones mainly in CM and EM and contracting CD8+ clones in EMRA.

From the 5' RACE reads, TCRdb called clonotypes with MiXCR, one entry per CDR3 protein. The repertoire holds around 370,000 distinct CDR3 sequences, under 25% seen once, with under 15% in the top ten. Between the trimmed V and J ends, which lost 3 bases and 3 bases, there was a span of 5 bases. The CDR3 covers 12 residues. Notes on this clonotype: Its antigen is not identified.

The chain links TRBV12-3 or TRBV12-4 to TRBJ1-1; no reliable D call. The receptor comes from an adult woman who had mild COVID-19 (a few samples of this study predate the infection). Cell type and time point are not known. Sequencing input: PBMCs or a T cell subset sorted from them (not recorded which). The CDR3 region is CASSFYDTEAFF. The CDR3 DNA follows: TGTGCCAGCAGTTTTTACGACACTGAAGCTTTCTTT.